The present T cell receptor beta chain was sequenced within a study of post-analysis software for immune sequencing data. Study background: Disease trajectories encompassed relapsing-remitting, secondary progressive and progressive-relapsing multiple sclerosis.

Study conclusions and caveats: Controls had lower frequencies than patients of about 5 TRBV segments, which included TRBV5-6, TRBV5-1 and TRBV20-1.

With respect to this clonotype: What it recognizes is unknown.

Trimming stripped 5 bases from V and 1 base from J, with 10 bases between. Germline V gene sequence: CDR1 DFQATT, CDR2 SNEGSKA (reference sequence). The CDR3 consists of 13 residues. Built from TCR beta cDNA, the libraries had unique molecular identifiers in them. T cells, roughly 0.95 to 10 million of them, yielded roughly 550,000 cDNA molecules. TCRdb recomputed calls from the PCR reads with MiXCR, one row per CDR3 protein. The sample includes approximately 690,000 distinct CDR3 sequences, around 60% of them seen just once. Source material: blood. This clonotype was sampled from a girl aged 2 to 10 with multiple sclerosis. The V gene is TRBV20-1, the J gene TRBJ2-3; no firm D call. CDR3 sequence reads: CSADGRGTDTQYF. The CDR3 DNA is TGCAGTGCTGATGGACGAGGCACAGATACGCAGTATTTT.